This T cell receptor (beta chain) was identified during a study of cytomegalovirus exposure and HLA in healthy donors (dated by TCRdb to about 2017). Describing the broader study: In an earlier analysis of approximately 640 of the donors, around 300 Gb of sequence data and 100 million or so unique TCR beta sequences from 150 million to 200 million T cells were reported. A later genetic analysis used genome-wide SNP genotypes for about 55% of the 666 donors, treating that subset as a discovery cohort. Across approximately 400 genotyped donors of the cohort, an average of approximately 220,000 unique TCR beta nucleotide sequences per donor were sequenced, and around 20% of those sequences were non-productive. Typing coverage varied by locus: 629-630 donors for A, B, C, DRB1 and DQB1; approximately 520 for DQA1; nearly 610 for DPA1; some 470 for DPB1. The aim of the study was to test whether cataloging public T cell receptors could identify signatures of past pathogen exposure. All discovery cohort repertoires had been generated on a single sequencing platform. A few DR-DQ haplotypes were treated as single units for association and clustering because of strong linkage in the cohort. High-throughput TCR immunosequencing, statistical association of individual TCRs with disease status, and machine learning were combined to predict cytomegalovirus infection status. The T cell repertoires of several hundred subjects were profiled by immunosequencing and related to cytomegalovirus serostatus. HLA typing covered class I and class II loci at four-digit resolution. In addition to the first cohort of several hundred subjects, a separate validation cohort of 100 to 150 different subjects was used. An early release that covered more than 550 HLA-typed donors contained 300 to 350 gigabases of sequencing data and tens of millions of unique TCR sequences. The later analysis used no new phenotypic data to find candidate immune exposures, relying instead on TCR beta sequences and their occurrence across donors. To decide whether each TCR beta V gene segment behaved as functional or pseudogenic, an earlier analysis of approximately 600 of the donors relied on high-throughput TCR beta sequencing. Donor age, sex, ethnicity and CMV serostatus were compiled alongside the repertoire data. A later analysis re-examined previously published TCR beta repertoires from roughly 650 donors and added high-resolution HLA genotyping to investigate patterns of TCR occurrence. Of the approximately 400 genotyped donors, approximately 80% fell in the genetic ancestry cluster associated with self-reported Caucasian donors.

The cohort comprised under 700 healthy bone marrow donors. Cohort members were all nominally healthy when sampled, although unrecorded immune exposures were likely present. The donor was CMV seronegative and was included in the group of a few hundred seronegative cohort members. A peripheral blood sample was collected from each donor, and TCR beta sequencing was performed on peripheral blood mononuclear cells. The Qiagen DNeasy Blood Extraction Kit was used to extract genomic DNA from the blood cell samples. Study-level results and caveats: In a later analysis, HLA-associated TCR beta chains showed more clonal expansion and lower generation probabilities than non-associated chains that were equally common. A further reported finding was that TCR beta sequences accurately predicted the HLA-A and HLA-B alleles for most subjects in the first cohort. Some IMGT-functional V segments, including TRBV6-2 and TRBV6-3, could not be told apart with the 87-base-pair reads, so those segments were excluded. Across donors, most TCR sequences were observed very rarely, whereas some public TCRs were present in many individuals. A later analysis found that TCR association rates varied across HLA loci, with DRB1 alleles showing the most associated TCRs and HLA-C alleles the fewest. A later analysis found that most CMV-associated TCR beta chains appeared HLA-restricted, with HLA associations seemingly driven largely by CMV exposure. Sequencing depth was assumed to be roughly uniform across donors in the presence/absence analyses, though that assumption may not hold. The sequencing pipeline was judged likely to have produced a cluster of highly shared sequence variants as a technical artifact. Because counts were too low, about 15 rarely observed V segments, including chromosome 9 orphons, were left out of the earlier analysis of a few hundred of the donors. In an earlier analysis of approximately 600 of the donors, most TCR beta V segments were observed in productive rearrangements about 90% or about 30% of the time, broadly matching IMGT annotations. In vitro tests confirmed that three of the cytomegalovirus-associated TCR beta chains recognize cytomegalovirus antigens. It was suggested by the authors that the approach could potentially be generalized to other disease states and immunological phenotypes. The study gave a list of some 150 TCR beta chains associated with cytomegalovirus. According to a later analysis, parvovirus B19, influenza, CMV and Epstein-Barr virus appeared linked to several top co-occurrence clusters. In this cohort, only TCR beta chains were sequenced, and detectable features were limited by the absence of alpha or paired-chain data. Because some donors lacked HLA typing at each locus, the association tests relied only on the typed subset. Assigning TCR associations to individual alleles was difficult when HLA alleles, especially DR and DQ, strongly co-occurred. In a later genetic analysis, a missense DCLRE1C variant was associated with V-gene and J-gene trimming of TCR beta chains, and the association was replicated in an independent cohort. Linkage disequilibrium might explain the correlated functional status among segregating V segments, but an unknown experimental factor could not be excluded. Cytomegalovirus status was reported to be diagnosed by the classifier with high specificity and sensitivity in both the original and validation cohorts. CMV serostatus was the only immune exposure information available for the cohort. A later genetic analysis reported fewer N-insertions in productive TCRs among donors in an Asian-associated ancestry cluster than the approximately 700-donor mean. A later analysis associated 16,951 TCR beta sequences with specific HLA alleles at a false discovery rate of 0.05.

Inclusive of the bounding cysteine and phenylalanine, the CDR3 is 13 residues long. The sequence is cut down to CDR3 DNA, 39 bases in frame from base 1. CDR1 and CDR2 (WSHSY, SAAADI) derive from the germline V gene. After removal of 11 bases from V and 8 bases from J, the junction retains 14 bases not matched to a gene. The library was made by the immunoSEQ multiplex PCR assay. For the multiplex PCR, a mixture combining 60 forward primers for TCR Vbeta segments and 13 reverse primers for TCR Jbeta segments was used. A multiplex PCR assay on genomic DNA amplified the CDR3 region of rearranged TCR beta genes. Amplified TCR beta libraries were sequenced as 87-base-pair reads on the Illumina HiSeq System. Regarding the original processing steps: Across the roughly 640 repertoires, a later analysis counted about 81 million unique TCR beta chains, around 11 million of which were shared by at least two donors. Raw reads were error-corrected and collapsed into unique sequences by a nearest-neighbor algorithm in which closely related sequences were merged to remove PCR and sequencing errors. To assign V, D and J gene segments, CDR3 sequences were aligned to IMGT reference sequences. For a sequence to be retained, a match of at least six nucleotides was required to both a V gene segment and a J gene segment. Rearrangements were called productive when the CDR3 lacked stop codons and stayed in frame with V and J; all others were non-productive. CDR3 was defined by IMGT convention, running from the second conserved V-encoded cysteine to the conserved J-encoded phenylalanine. The earlier analysis of about 500 of the donors excluded sequences that lacked an unambiguous match to a single V gene segment. In an earlier analysis of 587 of the donors, a V segment was called functional when productive rearrangements were above 56.7%, and segregating when the standard deviation between donors exceeded 5%. A statistical classification framework was built to diagnose cytomegalovirus status from the catalog of TCR beta chain sequences. V and J gene assignment, in a later analysis, came from comparing TCR nucleotide sequences with IMGT/GENE-DB human TR gene sequences. A later analysis assigned CDR3 sequences and most-parsimonious VDJ recombination scenarios with the TCRdist pipeline. A later analysis defined each TCR beta chain by its CDR3 amino acid sequence plus V-gene family, and excluded reads lacking a unique V-gene family. As a way to deal with suspected cross-contamination and a sequencing artifact, a later analysis dropped 450 to 600 nucleotide sequences that were highly shared and had low generation probability. For each public chain, a later analysis derived a clonal expansion index from normalized ranks of inferred template counts within each repertoire. In a later analysis, generation probabilities were computed using a VDJ recombination model fitted to out-of-frame rearrangements, and the results were checked against IGoR. In a later analysis, hypergeometric tests were used to score TCR-TCR, TCR-HLA and TCR-CMV co-occurrence, with a repertoire-size bias correction applied to TCR pairs. False discovery rates were estimated in a later analysis by permuting HLA or CMV assignments 20 times. In a later analysis, co-occurring TCRs were grouped with DBSCAN, and TCRdist sequence similarity was added when clustering was performed within HLA-allele-positive subsets. Co-occurrence clustering excluded repertoires with fewer than 30,000 or more than 120,000 public chains, plus five with anomalous nucleotide sharing. The source is immuneACCESS, and TCRdb retained only in-frame sequences with V and J called. Part of the clones is not carried over; for the studies checked, unresolved V genes explain less than half of this, and the remainder is unexplained. V and J calls and clone size are those listed in that table; D and trimming were worked out from the DNA. This sample's table contains around 76,000 clones. Approximately 1.5% of the sample is taken by the ten largest.

On this clone itself: Its antigen has not been determined.

Sequenced material: PBMCs. The rearrangement joined TRBV10-2 to TRBJ2-5; TRBD1 lines up with 7 middle nucleotides. The sequence came from a woman in her fifties or sixties in good health and CMV-seronegative. The DNA sequence is given as TGCGCCGGAGCTACAGGGGCCCCCTCAACCCAGTACTTC. The resulting protein is CAGATGAPSTQYF.